This T cell receptor beta chain is drawn from a study of cytomegalovirus exposure and HLA in healthy donors. Study-level background: The Caucasian-associated ancestry cluster held over 80% of a few hundred genotyped donors.

Germline lookup yields CDR1 MDHEN and CDR2 SYDVKM. This CDR3 comprises 15 residues. V lost 4 bases to trimming and J lost 7 bases; unmatched junction nucleotides: 13. In regard to this clone: The antigen is undetermined.

PCR amplification relied on 60 Vbeta primers (plus 13 Jbeta primers). The table came from immunoSEQ multiplex PCR; TCRdb's copy has only in-frame clones and leaves some out. Of roughly 100,000 clones listed, around 82% were seen once; the top ten hold about 3.7%. General observations from the study: In an earlier analysis, in around 590 donors, most V segments appeared productive either ~90% or ~30% of the time.

The sample taken for sequencing was PBMCs. The rearrangement joins TRBV28 to TRBJ2-7; 7 bases match TRBD2. The sequence was obtained from a man between 25 and 39 years old in good health and CMV-seropositive. CDR3 coding DNA: TGTGCCAGCAGTTCGCCGGGAGGTCCTCGTGGAGAGCAGTACTTC. It is translated as CASSSPGGPRGEQYF.